The 22 T cell receptor beta chains in this list originate from one sample, sequenced in a study of control samples from healthy donors and cancer patients (dated by TCRdb to the early 2020s). The library was built by means of the immunoSEQ multiplex PCR assay. The clones in this table, taken by TCRdb from immuneACCESS, are in-frame only. Not every clone is retained; where verified, under half of the shortfall comes from an unresolved V gene, and the cause of the rest is unknown. The sample has roughly 170,000 clones on record, about nine tenths of them singletons. The ten largest clones represent 2% of the sample. Sequenced sample: blood. These receptors were taken from a middle-aged woman in good health.

In nucleotides, the CDR3 is TGTGCCAGCAGCGCTTTAAGACATTCACCCCTCCACTTT. As protein: CASSALRHSPLHF. The chain carries TRBV12-3 or TRBV12-4 and TRBJ1-6; D gene ambiguous. This CDR3 contains 13 residues. V lost 6 bases and J lost 8, with 11 bases in between.

The chain uses TRBV6-5 and TRBJ2-7, with TRBD2 matching over 12 bases. The CDR3 has 16 residues. CDR1 and CDR2 from the germline V gene are MNHEY and SVGAGI. Trimming cost V 0 bases and J 6 bases; bases outside gene matches: 6. The CDR3 DNA reads TGTGCCAGCAGTTACTCACCTAGCGGGGGGGTGGTCGAGCAGTACTTC. This encodes CASSYSPSGGVVEQYF.

The chain links TRBV2 to TRBJ1-2; weak D call: TRBD1 (5 bases). The V end was cut by 7 bases, the J end by 8 bases, with 11 bases between. This CDR3 contains 11 residues. CDR1 is SNHLY, CDR2 FYNNEI, per germline. CDR3 nucleotide sequence: TGTGCCAGCAATGCAGGGTTGGGCTACACCTTC. Translation gives CASNAGLGYTF.

This chain uses TRBV5-1 with TRBJ1-3, with D possibly being TRBD1 (5 bases). Germline CDR1 reads SGHRS; CDR2 reads YFSETQ. The CDR3 contains 15 residues. The V gene lost 0 bases and the J gene lost 1 base, with 8 bases spanning the gap. The CDR3 loop is CASSLVGASGNTIYF. The CDR3 DNA reads TGCGCCAGCAGCTTGGTTGGGGCTTCTGGAAACACCATATATTTT.

This chain links TRBV28 with TRBJ1-5; D remains unclear. This CDR3 has 11 residues. The V gene's germline CDR1 is MDHEN and CDR2 SYDVKM. The V end was cut by 2 bases, the J end by 9 bases, with 5 bases between. The CDR3 here is CASSLTGPQHF. The CDR3 DNA follows: TGTGCCAGCAGTTTAACTGGGCCCCAGCATTTT.

The chain couples TRBV2 to TRBJ2-1, with D hard to call. Between the trimmed V and J ends, which lost 7 bases and 4 bases, there was a span of 17 bases. CDR1 and CDR2 (germline): SNHLY, FYNNEI. The CDR3 totals 15 residues. The CDR3 region is CASIARSALYNEQFF. As DNA, the CDR3 is TGTGCCAGCATAGCTCGGTCAGCACTTTACAATGAGCAGTTCTTC.

This clone was observed a few times. The V gene is TRBV5-6, the J gene TRBJ2-5, with TRBD1 matching 7 bases. V lost 2 bases to trimming and J lost 5 bases; unmatched junction nucleotides: 3. The CDR3 runs to 13 residues. CDR1 is SGHDT, CDR2 YYEEEE, per germline. The CDR3 spells CASSFRGGETQYF. As DNA, the CDR3 is TGTGCCAGCAGCTTTAGAGGGGGCGAGACCCAGTACTTC.

V gene TRBV5-5 combines with J gene TRBJ1-2; D is perhaps TRBD1 (6 bases). The CDR3 runs to 14 residues. The ends were cut back, 4 bases at V and 8 bases at J, with 18 bases in the middle. Per the germline V gene, CDR1 is SGHKS and CDR2 is YYEKEE (reference sequence). The CDR3 sequence: CASSQVWGPAGYTF. CDR3 nucleotides: TGTGCCAGCAGCCAAGTATGGGGGCCCGCGGGCTACACCTTC.

V and J are TRBV7-9 and TRBJ1-2, with TRBD1 as a possible D gene (5 bases). The germline gives CDR1 SEHNR, CDR2 FQNEAQ (reference sequence). V shed 5 bases and J shed 0 bases, with 16 bases lying between them. The CDR3 runs 16 residues. CDR3 DNA: TGTGCCAGCAGCCCGCCTTACAAGACAGCTAACTATGGCTACACCTTC. Protein: CASSPPYKTANYGYTF.

This sequence joins TRBV12-5 and TRBJ2-5; no clear D. V was cut by 0 bases and J by 7 bases, with 12 bases left in between. CDR1 and CDR2 from the germline V gene are LGHNT and FRNRAP. This CDR3 is 14 amino acids long. The CDR3 loop is CASGLVPTTGTQYF. The DNA for the CDR3 is TGTGCTAGTGGTTTGGTACCGACCACGGGGACCCAGTACTTC.

The chain couples TRBV3-1 (or the pseudogene TRBV3-2) to TRBJ2-5, with a possible D match to TRBD2 (6 bases). The length of the CDR3 is 14 residues. CDR1 and CDR2 from the germline V gene are LGHDT and YNNKEL (reference sequence). V lost 5 bases and J lost 3, with 13 bases in between. This CDR3 reads CASSYSGTEETQYF. In nucleotides, the CDR3 is TGTGCCAGCAGCTACTCCGGGACTGAAGAGACCCAGTACTTC.

The genes are TRBV18 and TRBJ2-7; D is undetermined. V lost 4 bases and J 6 bases, leaving 10 bases between the germline ends. Germline CDR1 is KGHSH and CDR2 is LQKENI. This CDR3 comprises 12 residues. The DNA for the CDR3 is TGTGCCAGCTCACGCAACACTGGCGAGCAGTACTTC. Translation gives CASSRNTGEQYF.

V usage is TRBV7-2 and J usage is TRBJ1-4; 9 bases map to TRBD1. The junction had 6 bases not matched to a gene; V was cut back by 4 bases and J by 6 bases. This CDR3 region has 15 residues. Germline V gene lookup returns CDR1 SGHTA and CDR2 FQGNSA. The CDR3 DNA reads TGTGCCAGCAGCTCCCGGACAGGGGTTGATGAAAAACTGTTTTTT. Translation gives CASSSRTGVDEKLFF.

V usage is TRBV5-1 and J usage is TRBJ2-5; 12 nucleotides align to TRBD2. The germline V gene encodes CDR1 SGHRS and CDR2 YFSETQ. This CDR3 is built from 16 residues. V trimming: 1 base; J trimming: 4 bases; junction bases outside the gene matches: 5. The CDR3 loop is CASSLPASGGAETQYF. In DNA, the CDR3 is TGCGCCAGCAGCTTGCCGGCTAGCGGGGGGGCAGAGACCCAGTACTTC.

This clone was picked up a small number of times. The V gene is TRBV7-9, the J gene TRBJ1-2; weak D call: TRBD1 (5 bases). The CDR3 runs 13 residues. CDR1 SEHNR and CDR2 FQNEAQ come from the germline V gene (reference sequence). The V and J ends lost 3 bases and 6 bases respectively, with 11 bases between them. The CDR3 DNA reads as TGTGCCAGCAGCTTGTCCAGGGATGATGGCTACACCTTC. Protein sequence: CASSLSRDDGYTF.

The chain is built from TRBV19 and TRBJ2-4; D unresolved. The CDR3 runs to 14 residues. Trimming took 5 bases from V and 8 from J, leaving 16 bases between them. Germline V gene lookup returns CDR1 LNHDA and CDR2 SQIVND (reference sequence). The CDR3 sequence is CASSYLGVGDIQYF. In DNA form, the CDR3 reads TGTGCCAGTAGTTACCTTGGAGTTGGGGACATTCAGTACTTC.

This clone was detected only once. The chain couples TRBV5-1 to TRBJ2-5; D is unresolved. CDR3 length: 12 amino acids. Per the germline V gene, CDR1 is SGHRS and CDR2 is YFSETQ. Trimming left V 6 bases short and J 2 bases short, with 8 bases between. The CDR3: CASNNPQETQYF. CDR3 nucleotide sequence: TGCGCCAGCAACAACCCACAAGAGACCCAGTACTTC.

V usage is TRBV2 and J usage is TRBJ1-1, with 10 bases that match TRBD1. This CDR3 has 14 residues. Germline CDR1 reads SNHLY; CDR2 reads FYNNEI. V dropped 10 bases and J dropped 8; count of bases not matched to a gene: 13. CDR3 bases: TGTGCCACTGGAAGGGACAGGGGTGAAGTCGAAGCTTTCTTT. As protein: CATGRDRGEVEAFF.

The genes are TRBV6-6 and TRBJ2-2; D gene unclear. Germline lookup yields CDR1 MNHNY and CDR2 SVGAGI (reference sequence). The V end lost 6 bases, the J end lost 2 bases, and 10 bases lay between the germline ends. CDR3 size: 14 residues. The CDR3: CASRPTANTGELFF. The DNA for the CDR3 is TGTGCCAGCAGACCTACAGCTAACACCGGGGAGCTGTTTTTT.

The chain couples TRBV10-1 to TRBJ2-7; the match to TRBD2 covers 13 bases. This CDR3 has 20 amino acids. V lost 0 bases to trimming and J lost 5 bases; unmatched junction nucleotides: 16. CDR1 is WNHNN, CDR2 SYGVQD, per germline (reference sequence). CDR3 coding DNA: TGCGCCAGCAGTGAGTCGAGCCCAGGTGGACTAGCGGGGGTTAGGAACGAGCAGTACTTC. Amino acids: CASSESSPGGLAGVRNEQYF.

In its sample, this clone was seen once. The chain combines TRBV10-3 with TRBJ2-2; 9 bases line up with TRBD2. This CDR3 spans 12 amino acids. Germline V gene data show CDR1 as ENHRY and CDR2 as SYGVKD. The J segment lost 4 bases and the V segment lost 10 bases, leaving 1 base of the junction unmatched. This CDR3 is CASGGGTGELFF. CDR3 coding DNA: TGTGCCAGCGGGGGGGGCACCGGGGAGCTGTTTTTT.

This clone was observed once. J is TRBJ2-3 and V is TRBV9, with TRBD2 identical over 7 bases. The germline V gene encodes CDR1 SGDLS and CDR2 YYNGEE. Trimming took 3 bases from V and 2 from J; bases not matched to a gene: 12. The CDR3 is 17 amino acids. The CDR3 DNA follows: TGTGCCAGCAGCGCAAACCAGGGACTACTCAACACAGATACGCAGTATTTT. This encodes CASSANQGLLNTDTQYF.